This TCR beta chain stems from a study of cytomegalovirus exposure and HLA in healthy donors. Overall study: Early released data had tens of millions of unique TCRs, all coming from HLA-typed donors.

Trimming at V came to 0 bases and at J to 4 bases, leaving 9 bases not matched to a gene. The germline V gene encodes CDR1 LGHNA and CDR2 YNFKEQ. CDR3 length: 17 residues. A multiplex PCR was run with 60 Vbeta primers and 13 Jbeta primers. Generated by immunoSEQ multiplex PCR, the TCRdb table keeps only in-frame clones and is missing some. The data show approximately 110,000 clones, 76% seen once. The TCR originated in a man in his fifties in good health and CMV-seronegative. The rearrangement uses TRBV4-2 and TRBJ2-7; TRBD2 matches 10 bases. What was sequenced was PBMCs. The CDR3 nucleotides read TGTGCCAGCAGCCAAGAAAGCCTGGCTAGCGGGGGATACGAGCAGTACTTC. Amino acid sequence: CASSQESLASGGYEQYF.